The sequence of this TCR beta chain was determined in a study of tumor-infiltrating lymphocytes in primary liver carcinoma. About the study: Aged between 30 and 69 years, the patients were men and women.

The tissue used was unsorted bulk material of 20-30 mg. RNA and DNA were co-extracted from it with the AllPrep DNA/RNA mini kit. There were over 75% viable tumor cells in every single sample of tumor. Whole-study findings and limits: Blood had a significantly lower top-250-clone fraction than tumors did (p = 0.039).

TCR beta cDNA was reverse-transcribed from about 0.45 ug of total RNA. The reaction used a constant-region primer and ProtoScript II reverse transcriptase. Generation of the TCR beta libraries relied on three nested multiplex PCR rounds using slightly modified ARM-PCR. The two initial PCR rounds, roughly 9 cycles each, used TRBV1-TRBV30 forward and C-beta reverse primers. TCRdb redid the calling of the multiplex PCR reads with MiXCR, one entry per CDR3 protein. The table includes fewer than 70,000 distinct CDR3 sequences, less than 75% detected once. This CDR3 region has 13 residues. In regard to this clonotype: Its antigen is not known. Its ends do not fully match the called genes, so a read error is possible.

V and J are TRBV12-3 or TRBV12-4 and TRBJ2-7; the D is unclear. Sequenced sample: liver tumor tissue from sampling region 2. Subset specified: tumor region T2, inferior pole. This receptor was obtained from a man in his forties with primary liver carcinoma and hepatitis B virus infection. The CDR3 here is CARSLSTNYEQYF. The CDR3 nucleotides are TGTGCCCGCAGTTTATCTACGAACTACGAGCAGTACTTC.